This T cell receptor beta chain was sequenced for a study of cytomegalovirus exposure and HLA in healthy donors (dated by TCRdb to the late 2010s). Background for the entire study: An earlier analysis of several hundred of the donors reported roughly 300 Gb of sequence data and about 120 million unique TCR beta sequences obtained from around 180 million T cells. The number of donors typed differed by locus, with about 629-640 for A, B, C, DRB1 and DQB1, around 520 for DQA1, 600 to 610 for DPA1, and 400 to 490 for DPB1. Along with the approximately 600-subject first cohort, a separate validation cohort of over 90 different subjects was used. High-throughput TCR immunosequencing, statistical association of individual TCRs with disease status, and machine learning were combined to predict cytomegalovirus infection status. In the later analysis, no new phenotypic data were used to find candidate immune exposures; instead, reliance was placed on TCR beta sequences and their occurrence across donors. HLA typing covered class I and class II loci at four-digit resolution. Roughly 300 gigabases of sequencing data and 70 million to 85 million unique TCR sequences were included in an early release covering several hundred HLA-typed donors. To study patterns of TCR occurrence, a later analysis re-analyzed previously published TCR beta repertoires from 500 to 850 donors and added high-resolution HLA genotyping. The study profiled the T cell repertoires of around 700 subjects by immunosequencing and related them to cytomegalovirus serostatus. Four to six DR-DQ haplotypes were handled as single units for association and clustering, since linkage in the cohort was strong. On average, about 240,000 unique TCR beta nucleotide sequences were sequenced per donor among some 430 genotyped donors of the cohort, with about 19% of those sequences being non-productive. Of the 350 to 450 genotyped donors, roughly 76% were placed in the genetic ancestry cluster associated with self-reported Caucasian donors. The study was designed to test whether signatures of past pathogen exposure could be identified by cataloging public T cell receptors. In an earlier analysis of a few hundred of the donors, high-throughput TCR beta sequencing was used to judge whether each TCR beta V gene segment behaved as functional or pseudogenic. Every repertoire in the discovery cohort had been generated on one and the same sequencing platform. In a later genetic analysis, genome-wide SNP genotypes for about 60% of the 666 donors were used, and that subset was treated as a discovery cohort. Alongside the repertoire data, information on donor age, sex, ethnicity and CMV serostatus was compiled.

The investigation overall reported the following: A few of the identified cytomegalovirus-associated TCR beta chains were confirmed in vitro to be specific for cytomegalovirus antigens. In a later analysis, around 17,000 TCR beta sequences were associated with specific HLA alleles at a false discovery rate of 0.05. Immune exposure information for the cohort was limited to CMV serostatus. Because HLA typing was unavailable for some donors at each locus, only the typed subset was used in association tests. Several of the top co-occurrence clusters appeared to be linked to parvovirus B19, influenza, CMV and Epstein-Barr virus, according to a later analysis. Correlated functional status among segregating V segments might be attributable to linkage disequilibrium, but an unknown experimental factor could not be ruled out. The authors suggested that the approach could potentially be generalized to other disease states and immunological phenotypes. An earlier analysis of some 560 of the donors showed that most TCR beta V segments appeared in productive rearrangements either about 90% or about 30% of the time, which broadly matched IMGT annotations. Some IMGT-functional V segments, including TRBV6-2 and TRBV6-3, could not be distinguished by the 87-base-pair reads and were therefore excluded. According to a later analysis, most CMV-associated TCR beta chains appeared to be HLA-restricted, and the HLA associations seemed to be driven largely by CMV exposure. The earlier analysis of around 600 of the donors excluded fewer than 20 rarely observed V segments, including chromosome 9 orphons, because counts were too low. A cluster of highly shared sequence variants was judged likely to represent a technical artifact of the sequencing pipeline. Most TCR sequences were seen in very few donors, while some public TCRs were found in many individuals. A further reported finding was that TCR beta sequences accurately predicted the HLA-A and HLA-B alleles for most subjects in the first cohort. A later genetic analysis reported fewer N-insertions in productive TCRs among donors in an Asian-associated ancestry cluster than the roughly 640-donor mean. In a later analysis, TCR association rates were found to vary across HLA loci, with the most associated TCRs seen for DRB1 alleles and the fewest for HLA-C alleles. In a later genetic analysis, a missense DCLRE1C variant was associated with V-gene and J-gene trimming of TCR beta chains, and the association was replicated in an independent cohort. Cytomegalovirus status was reported to be diagnosed by the classifier with high specificity and sensitivity in both the original and validation cohorts. In this cohort, only TCR beta chains were sequenced, and detectable features were limited by the absence of alpha or paired-chain data. When HLA alleles, especially DR and DQ, strongly co-occurred, TCR associations were difficult to assign to individual alleles. In a later analysis, HLA-associated TCR beta chains were found to be more clonally expanded and to have lower generation probabilities than equally common non-associated chains. The presence/absence analyses assumed that sequencing depth was roughly uniform across donors, and that assumption may not be true. The study gave a list of 150 to 200 TCR beta chains associated with cytomegalovirus.

The cohort consisted of 650 to 700 healthy bone marrow donors. All cohort members were sampled while nominally healthy, although unrecorded immune exposures were likely present. The donor was CMV seronegative and belonged to the group of 380 or so seronegative cohort members. Every donor gave a peripheral blood sample, and the peripheral blood mononuclear cells from that sample were used for TCR beta sequencing. The Qiagen DNeasy Blood Extraction Kit was used to extract genomic DNA from the blood cell samples. Trimming costs V 2 bases and J 5 bases, and their ends lie 4 bases apart. Including cysteine and phenylalanine, the CDR3 has 12 amino acids. The read is trimmed to its CDR3 DNA, 36 bases read in frame from base 1. In the germline V gene, CDR1 corresponds to MGHRA and CDR2 to YSYEKL. With regard to this clone: Its recognized antigen is unknown. The sample holds no much larger clone one base away, and base qualities are not on file.

Receptor libraries were prepared by the immunoSEQ multiplex PCR assay. For the multiplex PCR, a mixture combining 60 forward primers for TCR Vbeta segments and 13 reverse primers for TCR Jbeta segments was used. A multiplex PCR assay on genomic DNA amplified the CDR3 region of rearranged TCR beta genes. The amplified TCR beta libraries were sequenced on the Illumina HiSeq System as 87-base-pair reads. In the paper's pipeline: In a later analysis, some 80 million unique TCR beta chains were counted across the 650 to 700 repertoires, and approximately 11 million of these chains were shared by at least two donors. Raw reads were error-corrected and collapsed into unique sequences by a nearest-neighbor algorithm in which closely related sequences were merged to remove PCR and sequencing errors. V, D and J gene segments were assigned by aligning CDR3 sequences to IMGT reference sequences. For a sequence to be retained, at least a six-nucleotide match to both a V gene segment and a J gene segment was required. Rearrangements were called productive when the CDR3 lacked stop codons and stayed in frame with V and J; all others were non-productive. CDR3 was defined according to IMGT convention as the region running from the second conserved V-encoded cysteine to the conserved J-encoded phenylalanine. Sequences without an unambiguous match to a single V gene segment were excluded from the earlier analysis of about 630 of the donors. In an earlier analysis of several hundred of the donors, V segments were called functional above 56.7% productive rearrangements and were called segregating when the between-donor standard deviation exceeded 5%. A statistical classification framework was built to diagnose cytomegalovirus status from the catalog of TCR beta chain sequences. V and J gene assignment, in a later analysis, came from comparing TCR nucleotide sequences with IMGT/GENE-DB human TR gene sequences. Using the TCRdist pipeline, a later analysis assigned CDR3 sequences along with most-parsimonious VDJ recombination scenarios. In a later analysis, each TCR beta chain was defined by its CDR3 amino acid sequence together with its V-gene family, and reads without a unique V-gene family were excluded. A later analysis removed 592 highly shared, low-generation-probability nucleotide sequences to deal with suspected cross-contamination and a sequencing artifact. In a later analysis, a clonal expansion index was calculated for each public chain from normalized within-repertoire ranks of inferred template counts. In a later analysis, generation probabilities were computed using a VDJ recombination model fitted to out-of-frame rearrangements, and the results were checked against IGoR. In a later analysis, hypergeometric tests were used to score TCR-TCR, TCR-HLA and TCR-CMV co-occurrence, with a repertoire-size bias correction applied to TCR pairs. False discovery rates were estimated in a later analysis by permuting HLA or CMV assignments 20 times. In a later analysis, co-occurring TCRs were grouped using DBSCAN, and TCRdist sequence similarity was added for clustering within HLA-allele-positive subsets. For co-occurrence clustering, repertoires with fewer than 30,000 or more than 120,000 public chains were excluded, along with roughly 5 repertoires with anomalous nucleotide sharing. Sourced from immuneACCESS, this table was stored by TCRdb with only in-frame sequences that have V and J called. A share of the clones is absent; for the studies checked, an unresolved V gene accounts for under half, and the remainder has no known explanation. That table supplies the V and J calls and clone size; D and trimming were determined from the DNA. The sample table contains 150,000 to 200,000 clones; only one count was recorded for roughly 83% of them. Around 1.4% of the sample lies in the top ten.

The TCR sequence derives from a woman aged 50 to 65 in good health and CMV-seronegative. Rearrangement joined TRBV4-1 to TRBJ1-3, with the D gene call left open. Material for sequencing was PBMCs. The CDR3 reads as follows: CASSQSRNTIYF. The DNA is TGCGCCAGCAGCCAATCCAGAAACACCATATATTTT.